This T cell receptor beta chain was profiled in a study of blood T cell repertoires in COVID-19. This table comes from immunoSEQ multiplex PCR, and its TCRdb copy is limited to in-frame clones, with some not included. The table lists approximately 150,000 clones, just under 85% of them singletons, with roughly 2.7% in the top ten. V gave up 0 bases and J gave up 0 bases, with 13 bases separating them. Germline CDR1 reads SGHRS; CDR2 reads YFSETQ. This CDR3 is built from 16 residues. This clone occurred a few times. V usage is TRBV5-1 and J usage is TRBJ2-7; weak D call: TRBD1 (5 bases). Sequenced material: peripheral blood. The TCR sequence derives from a woman aged 80 or over with COVID-19, enrolled during active disease. The CDR3 coding sequence is TGCGCCAGCAGCTTGGACGGCTGGGGCTCCTCCTACGAGCAGTACTTC. It codes for CASSLDGWGSSYEQYF.